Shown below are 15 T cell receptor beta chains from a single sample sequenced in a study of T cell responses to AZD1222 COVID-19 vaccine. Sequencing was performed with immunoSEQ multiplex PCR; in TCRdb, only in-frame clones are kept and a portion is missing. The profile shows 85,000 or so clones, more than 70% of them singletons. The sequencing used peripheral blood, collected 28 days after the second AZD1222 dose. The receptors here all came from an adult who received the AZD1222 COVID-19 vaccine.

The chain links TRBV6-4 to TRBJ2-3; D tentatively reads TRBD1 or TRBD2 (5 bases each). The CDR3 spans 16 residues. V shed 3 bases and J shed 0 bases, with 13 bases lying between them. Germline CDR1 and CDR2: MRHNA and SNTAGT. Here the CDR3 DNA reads TGTGCCAGCAGTGAGGGGCAGGGAGCTAGCACAGATACGCAGTATTTT. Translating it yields CASSEGQGASTDTQYF.

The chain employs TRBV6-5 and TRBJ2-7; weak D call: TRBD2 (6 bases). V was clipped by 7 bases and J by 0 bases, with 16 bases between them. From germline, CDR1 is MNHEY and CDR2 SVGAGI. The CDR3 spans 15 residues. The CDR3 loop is CASKLAKPSSYEQYF. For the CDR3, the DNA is TGTGCCAGCAAACTAGCCAAACCGAGCTCCTACGAGCAGTACTTC.

CDR3 DNA sequence: TGTGCCAGCACCCTATGGTCAGTTACTGAAGCTTTCTTT. This translates into CASTLWSVTEAFF. The rearrangement joins TRBV28 to TRBJ1-1; the D is unclear. The V end lost 7 bases, the J end lost 5 bases, and 14 bases lay between the germline ends. CDR3 length: 13 residues. Germline values: CDR1 MDHEN, CDR2 SYDVKM.

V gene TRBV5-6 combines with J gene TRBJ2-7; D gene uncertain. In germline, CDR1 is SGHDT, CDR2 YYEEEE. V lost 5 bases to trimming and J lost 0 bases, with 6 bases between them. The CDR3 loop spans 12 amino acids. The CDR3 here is CASRFASYEQYF. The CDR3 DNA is TGTGCCAGCAGGTTCGCCTCCTACGAGCAGTACTTC.

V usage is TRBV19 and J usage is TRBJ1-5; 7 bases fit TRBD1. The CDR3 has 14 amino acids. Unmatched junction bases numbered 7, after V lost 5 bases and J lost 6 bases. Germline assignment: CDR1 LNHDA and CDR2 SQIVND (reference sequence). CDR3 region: CASSVGGAGQPQHF. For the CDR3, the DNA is TGTGCCAGTAGTGTAGGGGGCGCGGGTCAGCCCCAGCATTTT.

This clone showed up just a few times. The CDR3, as DNA: TGTGCCAGCAGCCAAATCGGGCGGGAAGCCTACGAGCAGTACTTC. Amino acids: CASSQIGREAYEQYF. J is TRBJ2-7 and V is TRBV5-6; the D gene is possibly TRBD2 (6 bases). CDR3 length: 15 residues. Germline V lookup: CDR1 SGHDT, CDR2 YYEEEE. Trimming cost V 4 bases and J 2 bases, with 16 bases left between them.

The CDR3 bases are TGTGCCAGCAACTTAGGGAGCTCCCACACAGATACGCAGTATTTT. It yields the protein CASNLGSSHTDTQYF. The rearrangement uses TRBV5-8 and TRBJ2-3; a weak D match, TRBD2 (5 bases). V was cut by 6 bases and J by 2 bases, with 16 bases left in between. Germline V gene sequence: CDR1 SGHTS, CDR2 YDEGEE. This CDR3 is built from 15 residues.

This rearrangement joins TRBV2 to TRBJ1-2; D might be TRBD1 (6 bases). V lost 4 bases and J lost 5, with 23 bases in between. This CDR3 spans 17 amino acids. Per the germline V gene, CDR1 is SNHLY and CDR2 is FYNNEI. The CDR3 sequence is CASSGGKQGKGSYGYTF. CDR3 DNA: TGTGCCAGCAGTGGGGGAAAGCAGGGGAAAGGCTCATATGGCTACACCTTC.

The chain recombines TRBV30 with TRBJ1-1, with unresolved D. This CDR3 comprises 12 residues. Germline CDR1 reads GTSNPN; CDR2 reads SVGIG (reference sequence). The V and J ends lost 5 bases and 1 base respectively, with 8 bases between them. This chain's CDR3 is CAWGRSNTEAFF. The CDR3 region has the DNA TGTGCCTGGGGGCGGTCGAACACTGAAGCTTTCTTT.

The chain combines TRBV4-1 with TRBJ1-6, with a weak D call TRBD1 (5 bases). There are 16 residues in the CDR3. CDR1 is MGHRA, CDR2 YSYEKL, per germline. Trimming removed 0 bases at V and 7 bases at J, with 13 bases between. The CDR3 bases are TGCGCCAGCAGCCAAGAATCAGGGCTAAGGAATTCACCCCTCCACTTT. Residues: CASSQESGLRNSPLHF.

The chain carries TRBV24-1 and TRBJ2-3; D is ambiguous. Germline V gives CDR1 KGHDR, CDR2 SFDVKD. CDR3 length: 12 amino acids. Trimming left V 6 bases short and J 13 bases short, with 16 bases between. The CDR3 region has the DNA TGTGCCACCAGTTCTCAGCCCCAGACGAAGTATTTT. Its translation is CATSSQPQTKYF.

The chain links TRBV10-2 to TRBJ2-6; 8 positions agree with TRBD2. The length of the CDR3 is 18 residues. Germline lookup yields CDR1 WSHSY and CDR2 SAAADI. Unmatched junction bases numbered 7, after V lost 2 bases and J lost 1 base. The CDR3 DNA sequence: TGCGCCAGCAGTGAGATCAGCGGGGGAGGGTCTGGGGCCAACGTCCTGACTTTC. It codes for CASSEISGGGSGANVLTF.

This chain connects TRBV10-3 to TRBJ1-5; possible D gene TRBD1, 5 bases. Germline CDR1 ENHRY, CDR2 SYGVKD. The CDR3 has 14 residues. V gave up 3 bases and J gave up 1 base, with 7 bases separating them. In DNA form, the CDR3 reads TGTGCCATCAGTGACAGGGTGAGCAATCAGCCCCAGCATTTT. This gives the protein CAISDRVSNQPQHF.

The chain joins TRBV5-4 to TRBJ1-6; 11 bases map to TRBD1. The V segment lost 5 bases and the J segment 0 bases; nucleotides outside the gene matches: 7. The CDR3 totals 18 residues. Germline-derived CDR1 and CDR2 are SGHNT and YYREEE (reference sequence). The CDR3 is CASSTGTGGSSYNSPLHF. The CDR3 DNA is TGTGCCAGCAGTACCGGGACAGGGGGGAGCTCCTATAATTCACCCCTCCACTTT.

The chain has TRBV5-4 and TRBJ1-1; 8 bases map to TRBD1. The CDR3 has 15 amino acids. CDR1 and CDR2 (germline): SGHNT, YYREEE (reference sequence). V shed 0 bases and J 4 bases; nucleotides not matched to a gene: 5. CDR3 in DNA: TGTGCCAGCAGCTTGGAAGCAGGGGGCTTCACTGAAGCTTTCTTT. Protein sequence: CASSLEAGGFTEAFF.